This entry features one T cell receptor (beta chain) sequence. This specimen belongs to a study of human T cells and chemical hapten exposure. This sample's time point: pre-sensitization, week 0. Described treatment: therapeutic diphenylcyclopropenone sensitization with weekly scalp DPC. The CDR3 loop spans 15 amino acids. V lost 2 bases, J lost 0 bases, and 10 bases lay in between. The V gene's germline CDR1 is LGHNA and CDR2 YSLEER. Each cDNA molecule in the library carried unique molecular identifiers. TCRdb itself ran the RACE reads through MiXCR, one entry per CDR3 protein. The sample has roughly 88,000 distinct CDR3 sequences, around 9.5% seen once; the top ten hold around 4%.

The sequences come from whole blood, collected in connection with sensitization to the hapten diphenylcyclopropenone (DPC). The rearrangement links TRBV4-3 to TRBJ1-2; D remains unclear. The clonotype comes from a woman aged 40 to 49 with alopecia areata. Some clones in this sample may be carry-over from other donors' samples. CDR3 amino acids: CASSQTRRTNYGYTF. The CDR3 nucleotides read TGCGCCAGCAGCCAAACTAGAAGAACTAACTATGGCTACACCTTC.